A single sample is the source of the 32 T cell receptor beta chains below, sequenced in a study of immune heterogeneity within non-small cell lung tumors. Template input, which was bulk tumor genomic DNA, totaled about 630 ng per sample. Each primary tumor yielded several biopsies, collected far apart from one another at surgery. Patients underwent curative surgery for untreated, newly diagnosed non-small cell lung cancer. TCR beta CDR3 was amplified by multiplex PCR using 32 V and 13 J primers. TCRdb used MiXCR to reprocess the multiplex PCR reads, holding one entry per CDR3 protein. The sample lists some 4,500 distinct CDR3 sequences, 20% to 25% occurring once. Sequences were obtained from lung tumor tissue. Receptors originate from a man aged 60 to 69 with non-small cell lung cancer.

The chain carries TRBV20-1 and TRBJ2-2; TRBD1 aligns across 9 bases. The junction had 4 bases not matched to a gene; V was cut back by 5 bases and J by 6 bases. From germline, CDR1 is DFQATT and CDR2 SNEGSKA (reference sequence). There are 13 residues in the CDR3. Here the CDR3 reads CSAGQGLAGELFF. The CDR3 DNA reads as TGCAGTGCTGGACAGGGGTTGGCCGGGGAGCTGTTTTTT.

The chain has TRBV11-3 and TRBJ2-5; D not resolved. CDR3 length equals 13 residues. Germline CDR1 reads SGHNT; CDR2 reads YENEEA. The V end lost 3 bases, the J end lost 3 bases, and 8 bases lay between the germline ends. The CDR3 DNA sequence: TGTGCCAGCAGCTTCGACGGAGAAGAGACCCAGTACTTC. Protein: CASSFDGEETQYF. Full variable domain (remainder filled in from reference TRBV11-3 and TRBJ2-5): EAGVVQSPRYKIIEKKQPVAFWCNPISGHNTLYWYLQNLGQGPELLIRYENEEAVDDSQLPKDRFSAERLKGVDSTLKIQPAELGDSAVYLCASSFDGEETQYFGPGTRLLVL.

The chain has TRBV6-1 and TRBJ1-6; D is perhaps TRBD1 (5 bases). The germline V and J ends were trimmed by 6 bases and 9 bases, with 24 bases remaining between them. There are 17 residues in the CDR3. Germline V gives CDR1 MNHNS, CDR2 SASEGT. CDR3 sequence: CASRTTNLEAGGSPLHF. CDR3 DNA: TGTGCCAGCAGGACTACTAACCTAGAAGCGGGGGGTTCACCCCTCCACTTT.

This clonotype was detected a few times. The chain uses TRBV4-1 and TRBJ1-5; perhaps TRBD1 as D (5 bases). V lost 0 bases and J 12 bases, leaving 12 bases between the germline ends. The CDR3 covers 13 residues. The germline V gene has CDR1 MGHRA and CDR2 YSYEKL. CDR3 loop: CASSQDRARVQHF. CDR3 nucleotides: TGCGCCAGCAGCCAAGACCGGGCCAGGGTCCAGCATTTT.

The V call is TRBV14, the J call TRBJ2-3, with 13 bases fitting TRBD2. V lost 2 bases, J lost 8 bases, and 4 bases stayed unmatched. CDR1 is SGHDN, CDR2 FVKESK, per germline. The CDR3 is made up of 15 amino acids. The chain's CDR3 is CASSQRGTSGATQYF. The DNA for the CDR3 is TGTGCCAGCAGCCAAAGGGGGACTAGCGGGGCTACGCAGTATTTT. The full variable domain, rest sourced from reference TRBV14 and TRBJ2-3, is EAGVTQFPSHSVIEKGQTVTLRCDPISGHDNLYWYRRVMGKEIKFLLHFVKESKQDESGMPNNRFLAERTGGTYSTLKVQPAELEDSGVYFCASSQRGTSGATQYFGPGTRLTVL.

By its share, this clonotype is medium-sized. The chain employs TRBV12-3 or TRBV12-4 and TRBJ2-1; unclear D gene. This CDR3 is 12 amino acids long. The V end was cut by 3 bases, the J end by 15 bases, with 15 bases between. The CDR3 DNA sequence: TGTGCCAGCAGTTTGCGGACCATCCATCTGTTCTTC. Its protein is CASSLRTIHLFF.

This clonotype was seen a few times. The chain recombines TRBV20-1 with TRBJ1-1; D unclear. Germline CDR1 is DFQATT and CDR2 is SNEGSKA (reference sequence). The CDR3 spans 12 residues. Trimming stripped 4 bases from V and 1 base from J, with 7 bases between. The CDR3, as DNA: TGCAGTGCTACGGGAGGGAACACTGAAGCTTTCTTT. It specifies CSATGGNTEAFF.

The CDR3 here is CASSQEKETQYF. DNA of the CDR3: TGTGCCAGCAGCCAAGAGAAGGAGACCCAGTACTTC. The chain uses TRBV3-1 and TRBJ2-5; D is unresolved. The CDR3 contains 12 residues. Trimming shortened V by 0 bases and J by 5 bases, and 4 bases separated the two germline ends. Germline CDR1 is LGHDT and CDR2 is YNNKEL (reference sequence).

A few counts support this clonotype. The chain carries TRBV20-1 and TRBJ1-2; TRBD1 might be the D (6 bases). Germline lookup yields CDR1 DFQATT and CDR2 SNEGSKA (reference sequence). The CDR3 has 12 residues. V was trimmed by 4 bases and J by 4 bases, leaving 10 bases between them. In DNA form, the CDR3 reads TGCAGTGCTAAGCCAGGGGCCTATGGCTACACCTTC. It codes for CSAKPGAYGYTF.

This clonotype turned up a few times. The CDR3 DNA reads TGCGCCAGCAGCTTGGATCGGAACTATGGCTACACCTTC. It yields the protein CASSLDRNYGYTF. The chain joins TRBV5-1 to TRBJ1-2, with D unresolved. V lost 0 bases to trimming and J lost 2 bases, with 5 bases between them. The CDR3 consists of 13 residues. The germline V gene has CDR1 SGHRS and CDR2 YFSETQ.

In this sample, this clonotype turned up once. This may arise from a read error, as a much more abundant clone is one base away. In this CDR3 the conserved last residue, phenylalanine or tryptophan, is missing, so a read error is likely. The CDR3 protein is CASNPLANSYEQYL. The CDR3 DNA sequence: TGTGCCAGCAACCCGCTAGCGAACTCCTACGAGCAGTACCTC. The V gene is TRBV28, the J gene TRBJ2-7; D might be TRBD2 (6 bases). With 7 bases removed from V and 0 bases from J, the gap between germline ends came to 13 bases. CDR1 and CDR2 from the germline V gene are MDHEN and SYDVKM. The CDR3 sequence is 14 residues long.

By its share, this clonotype is medium-sized. The gene calls are TRBV6-1 and TRBJ2-3; 10 bases fit TRBD2. Germline lookup yields CDR1 MNHNS and CDR2 SASEGT. With 4 bases clipped from V and 3 bases from J, the junction kept 1 base outside the gene matches. This CDR3 is 14 amino acids long. CDR3 region: CASSATSGTDTQYF. CDR3 nucleotide sequence: TGTGCCAGCAGTGCGACTAGCGGGACAGATACGCAGTATTTT.

The rearrangement joins TRBV7-9 to TRBJ1-1, with D uncertain. This CDR3 has 14 amino acids. Trimming removed 4 bases at V and 1 base at J, with 10 bases between. Per the germline V gene, CDR1 is SEHNR and CDR2 is FQNEAQ (reference sequence). This CDR3 is CASSSPAPNTEAFF. CDR3 coding DNA: TGTGCCAGCAGCTCCCCGGCACCGAACACTGAAGCTTTCTTT.

This clonotype was recorded a few times. The genes are TRBV7-3 and TRBJ2-1, with 8 bases matching TRBD2. Germline V gene sequence: CDR1 SGHTA, CDR2 FQGTGA. The CDR3 sequence is 17 residues long. V lost 0 bases, J lost 4 bases, and 8 bases stayed unmatched. The DNA of the CDR3 is TGTGCCAGCAGCTTAACGGAAGGCGGGAGGAGTTACAATGAGCAGTTCTTC. Translated: CASSLTEGGRSYNEQFF.

The V gene is TRBV3-1, the J gene TRBJ1-4; 7 bases fit TRBD1. The V gene end was trimmed by 5 bases and the J gene end by 8 bases; junction bases not matched to a gene: 14. Per the germline V gene, CDR1 is LGHDT and CDR2 is YNNKEL (reference sequence). There are 16 residues in the CDR3. The CDR3 region is CASSSRLGTDSEKLFF. The CDR3 DNA sequence: TGTGCCAGCAGCTCACGGCTCGGGACAGACTCAGAAAAACTGTTTTTT.

This chain links TRBV3-1 with TRBJ1-2, with 8 nucleotides matching TRBD1. CDR3 length: 13 residues. V was clipped by 1 base and J by 10 bases; unmatched bases: 5. Germline values: CDR1 LGHDT, CDR2 YNNKEL (reference sequence). Written as DNA, the CDR3 is TGTGCCAGCAGCCAAGGGGGGACAGGCCCCTACACCTTC. It codes for CASSQGGTGPYTF.

The chain employs TRBV11-2 and TRBJ2-4; 7 bases are shared with TRBD2. CDR1 is SGHAT and CDR2 is FQNNGV in the germline V gene. Germline trimming cut 5 bases from V and 5 bases from J; bases unmatched to any gene: 9. CDR3 length: 15 amino acids. CDR3 protein: CASSPGGLAENIQYF. The CDR3 bases are TGTGCCAGCAGCCCAGGTGGGCTAGCGGAAAACATTCAGTACTTC. The variable domain in full, completed from reference TRBV11-2 and TRBJ2-4, reads EAGVAQSPRYKIIEKRQSVAFWCNPISGHATLYWYQQILGQGPKLLIQFQNNGVVDDSQLPKDRFSAERLKGVDSTLKIQPAKLEDSAVYLCASSPGGLAENIQYFGAGTRLSVL.

In its sample, this clonotype is medium-sized. The chain recombines TRBV6-1 with TRBJ1-3, with D maybe TRBD1 (5 bases). Germline CDR1 and CDR2: MNHNS and SASEGT. CDR3 size: 17 residues. The ends were cut back, 0 bases at V and 0 bases at J, with 12 bases in the middle. The CDR3 DNA reads as TGTGCCAGCAGTGAAGCTTCGTACAGGCACTCTGGAAACACCATATATTTT. Amino acid sequence: CASSEASYRHSGNTIYF.

Only a few counts were recorded for this clonotype. V gene TRBV11-2 combines with J gene TRBJ1-5, with D possibly matching TRBD1 (6 bases). The V end lost 5 bases, the J end lost 9 bases, and 23 bases lay between the germline ends. CDR3 length equals 16 residues. In germline, CDR1 is SGHAT, CDR2 FQNNGV. CDR3 in amino acids: CASSPESGGQSPPQHF. Here the CDR3 DNA reads TGTGCCAGCAGCCCCGAAAGTGGCGGACAGTCCCCGCCCCAGCATTTT.

This clonotype was detected a few times. The gene calls are TRBV3-1 and TRBJ2-7, with 10 bases lining up with TRBD2. The CDR3 spans 15 residues. V gave up 6 bases and J gave up 4 bases; unmatched junction bases: 9. Germline lookup yields CDR1 LGHDT and CDR2 YNNKEL (reference sequence). DNA for the CDR3: TGTGCCAGCAGTCGACTAGCGGGCCTCGGGTACGAGCAGTACTTC. Protein product: CASSRLAGLGYEQYF.

By proportion, this clonotype is medium-sized. The chain is built from TRBV14 and TRBJ1-6; D not certain. Germline CDR1 and CDR2: SGHDN and FVKESK. The CDR3 has 13 residues. Trimming stripped 0 bases from V and 8 bases from J, with 5 bases between. The CDR3 DNA reads as TGTGCCAGCAGCCAAGAAATGGATTCACCCCTCCACTTT. It encodes CASSQEMDSPLHF.

By its share, this clonotype is medium-sized (0.01 to 0.1%). The rearrangement uses TRBV20-1 and TRBJ1-6; 7 bases are a match to TRBD1. This CDR3 region has 13 residues. V shed 5 bases, J shed 9 bases, and the junction held 7 bases outside the gene matches. CDR1 and CDR2 (germline): DFQATT, SNEGSKA (reference sequence). The CDR3 DNA follows: TGCAGTGCTTCTGACAGGGAAGGTTCACCCCTCCACTTT. It codes for CSASDREGSPLHF.

This clonotype was counted only a few times. This chain links TRBV12-5 with TRBJ2-7; D is unclear. Trimming cost V 6 bases and J 2 bases, with 14 bases left between them. CDR1 and CDR2 from the germline V gene are LGHNT and FRNRAP. CDR3 size: 14 residues. The CDR3 loop is CASGDRTLTYEQYF. DNA for the CDR3: TGTGCTAGTGGGGATCGGACGCTTACCTACGAGCAGTACTTC.

The rearrangement uses TRBV5-6 and TRBJ2-7; D may be TRBD1 (5 bases). V was cut by 2 bases and J by 3 bases, with 9 bases left in between. Germline values: CDR1 SGHDT, CDR2 YYEEEE. There are 13 residues in the CDR3. Written as DNA, the CDR3 is TGTGCCAGCAGCTTTTCAGGGTTCTACGAGCAGTACTTC. Its protein product is CASSFSGFYEQYF.

The gene calls are TRBV2 and TRBJ2-1, with D tentatively TRBD2 (5 bases). The closer fit of TRBJ2-5 to the DNA end suggests the J call may be wrong. The CDR3 consists of 12 residues. Germline values: CDR1 SNHLY, CDR2 FYNNEI. Written as DNA, the CDR3 is TGTGCCAGCAGGGACTTTGGAGAGACCCAGTACTTC. Translated: CASRDFGETQYF.

This clonotype has just a few counts. The chain links TRBV5-1 to TRBJ1-5; 11 nucleotides line up with TRBD1. V lost 4 bases and J lost 8; bases outside the gene matches: 11. CDR1 is SGHRS and CDR2 is YFSETQ in the germline V gene. The CDR3 spans 16 residues. CDR3 in amino acids: CASSPGTGGPGEPQHF. CDR3 DNA sequence: TGCGCCAGCAGCCCAGGGACAGGGGGGCCCGGGGAGCCCCAGCATTTT.

This clonotype is categorized as medium-sized. This chain joins TRBV6-1 and TRBJ1-1; no clear D gene. CDR3 length equals 13 residues. Germline CDR1 is MNHNS and CDR2 is SASEGT. V lost 6 bases, J lost 5 bases, and 13 bases lay in between. The CDR3 loop reads CASRWTVGTEAFF. The DNA for the CDR3 is TGTGCCAGCAGATGGACTGTAGGGACTGAAGCTTTCTTT.

CDR3 sequence reads: CASSLPNTEAFF. In DNA form, the CDR3 reads TGTGCCAGCAGTTTACCGAACACTGAAGCTTTCTTT. The genes are TRBV2 and TRBJ1-1; D unclear. V lost 5 bases, J lost 1 base, and 5 bases lay in between. Germline CDR1 SNHLY, CDR2 FYNNEI. CDR3 size: 12 residues.

This clonotype is judged hyperexpanded. V is TRBV5-5 and J is TRBJ1-1, with D tentatively TRBD1 (5 bases). The CDR3 has 17 amino acids. The germline V gene encodes CDR1 SGHKS and CDR2 YYEKEE (reference sequence). V was trimmed by 0 bases and J by 0 bases, leaving 15 bases between them. Written as DNA, the CDR3 is TGTGCCAGCAGCTTGGAGTTCCAGGGACTCATGAACACTGAAGCTTTCTTT. It is translated as CASSLEFQGLMNTEAFF.

This clonotype is labeled as medium-sized. The chain joins TRBV7-2 to TRBJ2-3, with 12 bases aligning to TRBD2. The CDR3 consists of 15 residues. CDR1 and CDR2 from the germline V gene are SGHTA and FQGNSA. The trim removed 6 bases at V and 5 bases at J, leaving 6 bases unmatched. DNA of the CDR3: TGTGCCAGCAGATGGACTAGCGGGGAAGTAGATACGCAGTATTTT. Its translation: CASRWTSGEVDTQYF.

By share of the sample, this clonotype is medium-sized. This chain connects TRBV27 to TRBJ1-1; weak D call: TRBD1 (6 bases). Germline lookup yields CDR1 MNHEY and CDR2 SMNVEV (reference sequence). The CDR3 has 15 amino acids. Trimming shortened V by 6 bases and J by 1 base, and 15 bases separated the two germline ends. CDR3 region: CASRHLDSKNTEAFF. DNA of the CDR3: TGTGCCAGCAGGCACCTGGACAGTAAGAACACTGAAGCTTTCTTT.

This clonotype was picked up a small number of times. J is TRBJ1-5 and V is TRBV5-8, with 7 positions matching TRBD1. This CDR3 spans 15 amino acids. Germline V gene data show CDR1 as SGHTS and CDR2 as YDEGEE. V lost 6 bases to trimming and J lost 3 bases; unmatched junction nucleotides: 9. The CDR3, as DNA: TGTGCCAGCACCGCCGTGACAGGGTACAATCAGCCCCAGCATTTT. As protein: CASTAVTGYNQPQHF.